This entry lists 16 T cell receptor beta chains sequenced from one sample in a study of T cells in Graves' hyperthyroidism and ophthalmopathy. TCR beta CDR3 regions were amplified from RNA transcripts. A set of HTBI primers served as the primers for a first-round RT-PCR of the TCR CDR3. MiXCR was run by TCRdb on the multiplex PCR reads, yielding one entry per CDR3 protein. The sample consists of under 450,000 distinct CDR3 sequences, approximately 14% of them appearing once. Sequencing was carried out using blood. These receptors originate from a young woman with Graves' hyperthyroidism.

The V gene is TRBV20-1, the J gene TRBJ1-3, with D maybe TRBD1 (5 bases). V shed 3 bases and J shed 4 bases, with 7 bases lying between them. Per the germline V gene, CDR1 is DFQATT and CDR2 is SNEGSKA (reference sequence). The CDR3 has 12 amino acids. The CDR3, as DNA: TGCAGTGCTAGGGGACCGGGAAACACCATATATTTT. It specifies CSARGPGNTIYF.

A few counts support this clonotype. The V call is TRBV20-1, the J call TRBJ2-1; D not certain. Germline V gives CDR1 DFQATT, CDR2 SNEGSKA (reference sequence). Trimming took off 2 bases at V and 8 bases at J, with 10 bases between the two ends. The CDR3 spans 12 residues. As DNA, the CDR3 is TGCAGTGCTAGACTTAGGATTTATGAGCAGTTCTTC. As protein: CSARLRIYEQFF.

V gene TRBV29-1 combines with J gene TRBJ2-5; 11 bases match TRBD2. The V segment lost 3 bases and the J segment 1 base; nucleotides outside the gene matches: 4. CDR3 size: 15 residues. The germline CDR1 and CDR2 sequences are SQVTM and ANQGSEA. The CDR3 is CSVDPLAGGQETQYF. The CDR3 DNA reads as TGCAGCGTTGACCCGCTAGCGGGAGGCCAAGAGACCCAGTACTTC.

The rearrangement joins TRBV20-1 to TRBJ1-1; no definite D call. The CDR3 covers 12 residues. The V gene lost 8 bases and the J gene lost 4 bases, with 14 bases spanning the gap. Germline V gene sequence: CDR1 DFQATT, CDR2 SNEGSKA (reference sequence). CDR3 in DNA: TGCAGTATATACGGTCGGAGCACTGAAGCTTTCTTT. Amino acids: CSIYGRSTEAFF.

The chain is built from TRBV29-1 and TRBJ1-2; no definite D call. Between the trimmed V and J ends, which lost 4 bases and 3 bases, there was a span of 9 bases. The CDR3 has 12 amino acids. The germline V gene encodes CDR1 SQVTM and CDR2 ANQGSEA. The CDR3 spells CSVGGEDYGYTF. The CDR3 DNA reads TGCAGCGTTGGCGGGGAGGACTATGGCTACACCTTC.

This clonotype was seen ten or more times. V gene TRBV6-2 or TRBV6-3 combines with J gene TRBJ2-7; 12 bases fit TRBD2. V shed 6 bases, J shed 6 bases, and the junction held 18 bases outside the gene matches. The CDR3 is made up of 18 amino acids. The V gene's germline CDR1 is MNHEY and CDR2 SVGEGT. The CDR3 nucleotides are TGTGCCAGCAGCCCCCCAGGACTAGCGGGAACTATTCCTCTCGAGCAGTACTTC. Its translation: CASSPPGLAGTIPLEQYF.

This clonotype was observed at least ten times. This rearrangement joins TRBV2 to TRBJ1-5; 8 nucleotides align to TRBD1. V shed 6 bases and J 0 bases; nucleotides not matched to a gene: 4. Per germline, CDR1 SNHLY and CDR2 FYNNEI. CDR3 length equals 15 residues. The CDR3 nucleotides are TGTGCCAGCAGCGGGGACAGGTATAGCAATCAGCCCCAGCATTTT. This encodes CASSGDRYSNQPQHF.

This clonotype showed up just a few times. For the CDR3, the DNA is TGTGCCAGCAGCTTCGCCCGTAGGACCACTTCCTCTGGGGCCAACGTCCTGACTTTC. Its protein is CASSFARRTTSSGANVLTF. The chain has TRBV5-8 and TRBJ2-6; D is undetermined. Germline-derived CDR1 and CDR2 are SGHTS and YDEGEE. V was clipped by 2 bases and J by 0 bases, with 18 bases between them. CDR3 length: 19 amino acids.

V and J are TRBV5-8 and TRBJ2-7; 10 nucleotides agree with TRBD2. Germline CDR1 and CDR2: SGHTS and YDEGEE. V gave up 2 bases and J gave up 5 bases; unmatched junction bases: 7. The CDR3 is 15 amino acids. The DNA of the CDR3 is TGTGCCAGCAGCTTCGTGGGACTAGCGAGAAACGAGCAGTACTTC. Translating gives CASSFVGLARNEQYF. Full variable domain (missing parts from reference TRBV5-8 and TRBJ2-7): EAGVTQSPTHLIKTRGQQATLRCSPISGHTSVYWYQQALGLGLQFLLWYDEGEERNRGNFPPRFSGRQFPNYSSELNVNALELEDSALYLCASSFVGLARNEQYFGPGTRLTVT.

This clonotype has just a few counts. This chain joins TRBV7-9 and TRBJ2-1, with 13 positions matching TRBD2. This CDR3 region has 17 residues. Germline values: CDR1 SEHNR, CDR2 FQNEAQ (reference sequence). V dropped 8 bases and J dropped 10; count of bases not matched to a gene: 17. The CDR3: CASSRTVGLAGALEQFF. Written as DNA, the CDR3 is TGTGCCAGCTCTAGGACAGTTGGACTAGCGGGAGCTTTGGAGCAGTTCTTC.

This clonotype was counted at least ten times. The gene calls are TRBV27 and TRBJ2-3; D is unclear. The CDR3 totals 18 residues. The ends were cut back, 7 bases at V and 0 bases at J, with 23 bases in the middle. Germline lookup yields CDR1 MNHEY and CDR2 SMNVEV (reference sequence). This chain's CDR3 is CASTTIFGRSFSTDTQYF. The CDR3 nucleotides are TGTGCCAGCACGACGATATTTGGGCGGAGCTTCAGCACAGATACGCAGTATTTT.

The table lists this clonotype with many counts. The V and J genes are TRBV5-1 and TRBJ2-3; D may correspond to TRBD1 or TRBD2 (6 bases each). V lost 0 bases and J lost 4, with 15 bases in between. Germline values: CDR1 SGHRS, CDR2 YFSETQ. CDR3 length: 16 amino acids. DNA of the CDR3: TGCGCCAGCAGCTTGGTTACGGGGGCCGCGCCAGATACGCAGTATTTT. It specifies CASSLVTGAAPDTQYF.

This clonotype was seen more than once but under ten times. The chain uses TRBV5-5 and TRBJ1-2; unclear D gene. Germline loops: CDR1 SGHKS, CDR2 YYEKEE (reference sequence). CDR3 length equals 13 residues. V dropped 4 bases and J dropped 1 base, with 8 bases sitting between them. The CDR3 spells CASSPSDNYGYTF. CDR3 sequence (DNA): TGTGCCAGCAGCCCGAGTGATAACTATGGCTACACCTTC.

The CDR3 reads CASRVGLDSYEQYF. The CDR3 DNA reads as TGTGCCAGCAGAGTGGGACTAGATTCCTACGAGCAGTACTTC. The rearrangement links TRBV6-1 to TRBJ2-7; 8 bases map to TRBD2. The germline CDR1 and CDR2 sequences are MNHNS and SASEGT. This CDR3 has 14 amino acids. The junction had 5 bases not matched to a gene; V was cut back by 6 bases and J by 1 base.

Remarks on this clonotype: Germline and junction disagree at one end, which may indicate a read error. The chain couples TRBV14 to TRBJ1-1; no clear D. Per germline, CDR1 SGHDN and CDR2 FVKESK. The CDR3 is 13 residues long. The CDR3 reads CASSLGGNTEALF. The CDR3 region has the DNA TGTGCCAGCAGCCTCGGAGGGAACACTGAAGCTCTCTTT. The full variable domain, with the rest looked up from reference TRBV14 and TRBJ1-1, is EAGVTQFPSHSVIEKGQTVTLRCDPISGHDNLYWYRRVMGKEIKFLLHFVKESKQDESGMPNNRFLAERTGGTYSTLKVQPAELEDSGVYFCASSLGGNTEALFGQGTRLTVV.

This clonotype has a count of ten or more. In nucleotides, the CDR3 is TGCGCCAGCAGCTTGGAGTGGGGGAGCTACAATGAGCAGTTCTTC. Translating gives CASSLEWGSYNEQFF. This chain uses TRBV5-1 with TRBJ2-1, with D perhaps given as TRBD1 or TRBD2 (5 bases each). The CDR3 runs to 15 residues. V was trimmed by 0 bases and J by 3 bases, leaving 10 bases between them. Germline CDR1 reads SGHRS; CDR2 reads YFSETQ.